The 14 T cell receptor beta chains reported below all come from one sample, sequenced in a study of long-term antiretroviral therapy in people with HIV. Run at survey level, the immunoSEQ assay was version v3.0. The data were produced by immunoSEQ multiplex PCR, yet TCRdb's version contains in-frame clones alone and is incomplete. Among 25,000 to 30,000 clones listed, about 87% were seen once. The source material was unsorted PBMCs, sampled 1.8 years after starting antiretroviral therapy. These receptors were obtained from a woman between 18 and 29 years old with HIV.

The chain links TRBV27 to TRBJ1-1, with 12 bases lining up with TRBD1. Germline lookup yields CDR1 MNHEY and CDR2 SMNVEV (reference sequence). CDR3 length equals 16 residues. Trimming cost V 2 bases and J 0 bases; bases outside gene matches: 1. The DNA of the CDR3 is TGTGCCAGCAGTTTAGGGGACAGGGGGCTGAACACTGAAGCTTTCTTT. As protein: CASSLGDRGLNTEAFF.

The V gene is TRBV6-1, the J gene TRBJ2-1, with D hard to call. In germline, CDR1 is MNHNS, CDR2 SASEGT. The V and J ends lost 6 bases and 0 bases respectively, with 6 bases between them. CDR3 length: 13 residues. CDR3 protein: CASSRASYNEQFF. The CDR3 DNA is TGTGCCAGCAGCCGGGCCTCCTACAATGAGCAGTTCTTC.

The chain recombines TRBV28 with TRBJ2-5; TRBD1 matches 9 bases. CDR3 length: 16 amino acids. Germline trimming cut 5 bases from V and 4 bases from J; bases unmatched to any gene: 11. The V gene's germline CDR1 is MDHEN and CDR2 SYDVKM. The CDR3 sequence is CASSPGTGSRGETQYF. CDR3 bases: TGTGCCAGCAGTCCCGGGACAGGGAGTCGCGGAGAGACCCAGTACTTC.

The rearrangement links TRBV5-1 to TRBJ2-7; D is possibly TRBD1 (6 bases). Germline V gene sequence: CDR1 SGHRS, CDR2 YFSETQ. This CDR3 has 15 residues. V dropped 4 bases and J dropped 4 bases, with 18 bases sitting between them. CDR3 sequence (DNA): TGCGCCAGCAGCCAAGATAGGGGGAAAGGGTACGAGCAGTACTTC. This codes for CASSQDRGKGYEQYF.

As DNA, the CDR3 is TGTGCCAGCAGCTTAGAGCGGGGGGCTGAGTATGGCTACACCTTC. Residues: CASSLERGAEYGYTF. This rearrangement joins TRBV7-6 to TRBJ1-2, with D tentatively TRBD1 (6 bases). Deletions cut 1 base from V and 5 bases from J, with 14 bases between. The CDR3 is 15 residues long. CDR1 SGHVS and CDR2 FNYEAQ come from the germline V gene.

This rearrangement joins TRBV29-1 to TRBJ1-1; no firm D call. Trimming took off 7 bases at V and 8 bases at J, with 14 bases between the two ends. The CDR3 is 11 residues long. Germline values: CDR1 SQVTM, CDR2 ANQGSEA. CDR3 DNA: TGCAGCGGTGTTTCTGCTTTGGAAGCTTTCTTT. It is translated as CSGVSALEAFF. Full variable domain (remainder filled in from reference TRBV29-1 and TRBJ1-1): SAVISQKPSRDICQRGTSLTIQCQVDSQVTMMFWYRQQPGQSLTLIATANQGSEATYESGFVIDKFPISRPNLTFSTLTVSNMSPEDSSIYLCSGVSALEAFFGQGTRLTVV.

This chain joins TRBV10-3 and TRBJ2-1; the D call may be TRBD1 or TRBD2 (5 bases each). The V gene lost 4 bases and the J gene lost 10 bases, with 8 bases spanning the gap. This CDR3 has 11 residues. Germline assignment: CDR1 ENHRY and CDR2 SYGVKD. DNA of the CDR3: TGTGCCATCAGTGGGGACGGAGAGCAGTTCTTC. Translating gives CAISGDGEQFF.

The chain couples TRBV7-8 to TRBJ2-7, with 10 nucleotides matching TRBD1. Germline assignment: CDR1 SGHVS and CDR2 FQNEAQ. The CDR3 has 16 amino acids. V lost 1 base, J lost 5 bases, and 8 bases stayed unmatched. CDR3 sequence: CASSLVWDRGNHEQYF. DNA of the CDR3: TGTGCCAGCAGCTTAGTTTGGGACAGGGGTAACCACGAGCAGTACTTC.

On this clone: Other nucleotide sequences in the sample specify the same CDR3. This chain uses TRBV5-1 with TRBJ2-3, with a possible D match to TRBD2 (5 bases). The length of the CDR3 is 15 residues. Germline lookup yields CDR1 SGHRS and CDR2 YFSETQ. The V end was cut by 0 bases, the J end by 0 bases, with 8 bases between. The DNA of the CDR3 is TGCGCCAGCAGCTTGGAGCGGACTAGCACAGATACGCAGTATTTT. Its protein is CASSLERTSTDTQYF.

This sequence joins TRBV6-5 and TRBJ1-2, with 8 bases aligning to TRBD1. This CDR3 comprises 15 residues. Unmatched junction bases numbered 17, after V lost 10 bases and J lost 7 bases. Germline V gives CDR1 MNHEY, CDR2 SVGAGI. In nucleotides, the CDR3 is TGTGCCATACGAGGTCAGGGGGCCTCCTTCGTTGGCTACACCTTC. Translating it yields CAIRGQGASFVGYTF.

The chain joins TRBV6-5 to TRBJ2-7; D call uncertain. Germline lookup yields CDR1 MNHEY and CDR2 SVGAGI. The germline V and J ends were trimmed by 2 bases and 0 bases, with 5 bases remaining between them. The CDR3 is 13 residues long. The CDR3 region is CASSYRNSYEQYF. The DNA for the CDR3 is TGTGCCAGCAGTTACCGGAACTCCTACGAGCAGTACTTC.

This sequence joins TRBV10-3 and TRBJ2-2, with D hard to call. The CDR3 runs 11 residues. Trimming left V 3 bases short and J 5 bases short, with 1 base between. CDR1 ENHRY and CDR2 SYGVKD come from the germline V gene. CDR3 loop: CAISETGELFF. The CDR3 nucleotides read TGTGCCATCAGTGAAACCGGGGAGCTGTTTTTT.

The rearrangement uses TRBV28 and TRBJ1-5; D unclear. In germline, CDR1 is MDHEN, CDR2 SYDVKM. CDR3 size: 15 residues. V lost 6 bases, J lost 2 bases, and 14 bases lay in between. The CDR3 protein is CASRRPERGNQPQHF. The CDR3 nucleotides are TGTGCCAGCAGACGACCCGAGAGGGGCAATCAGCCCCAGCATTTT.

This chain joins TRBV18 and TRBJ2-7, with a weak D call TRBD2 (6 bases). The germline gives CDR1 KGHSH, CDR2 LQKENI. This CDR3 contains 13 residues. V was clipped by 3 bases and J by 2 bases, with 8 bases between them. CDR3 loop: CASSPRRAYEQYF. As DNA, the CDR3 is TGTGCCAGCTCACCTCGGAGGGCCTACGAGCAGTACTTC.